Below are 20 T cell receptor beta chains sequenced from a single sample in a study of blood T cell repertoires in COVID-19. Here immunoSEQ multiplex PCR was the method, and the copy in TCRdb shows in-frame clones only, minus some. Among over 45,000 clones, roughly 90% were seen once, and the ten largest hold roughly an eighth. The sequencing sample was made of peripheral blood. The receptors derive from a woman in her sixties with active COVID-19.

This clone is a singleton in its sample. The chain has TRBV9 and TRBJ2-2; D is unclear. Germline lookup yields CDR1 SGDLS and CDR2 YYNGEE. Trimming pared 10 bases from V and 1 base from J, leaving 11 bases between. This CDR3 region has 13 residues. CDR3 coding DNA: TGTGCCTCCACGAGAGGGAACACCGGGGAGCTGTTTTTT. Translation: CASTRGNTGELFF.

The chain combines TRBV30 with TRBJ1-1; no firm D call. The CDR3 has 11 residues. CDR1 and CDR2 from the germline V gene are GTSNPN and SVGIG (reference sequence). The germline V and J ends were trimmed by 8 bases and 8 bases, with 15 bases remaining between them. CDR3 residues: CALSAGAEAFF. The CDR3 region has the DNA TGTGCCCTCAGCGCGGGTGCGGAAGCTTTCTTT. The whole variable domain, remainder taken from reference TRBV30 and TRBJ1-1, is SQTIHQWPATLVQPVGSPLSLECTVEGTSNPNLYWYRQAAGRGLQLLFYSVGIGQISSEVPQNLSASRPQDRQFILSSKKLLLSDSGFYLCALSAGAEAFFGQGTRLTVV.

The chain has TRBV6-5 and TRBJ1-2, with 9 nucleotides matching TRBD1. The trim removed 7 bases at V and 4 bases at J, leaving 10 bases unmatched. Germline V gives CDR1 MNHEY, CDR2 SVGAGI. CDR3 length: 15 amino acids. The CDR3 DNA reads as TGTGCCAGCATCCGGCAACAGGGGGCCAGCTATGGCTACACCTTC. Its translation is CASIRQQGASYGYTF.

The chain couples TRBV4-1 to TRBJ1-2; D remains ambiguous. The length of the CDR3 is 14 residues. V was cut by 0 bases and J by 8 bases, with 13 bases left in between. Germline-derived CDR1 and CDR2 are MGHRA and YSYEKL. The CDR3 sequence: CASSQDQVGNGYTF. Written as DNA, the CDR3 is TGCGCCAGCAGCCAAGATCAGGTTGGAAACGGCTACACCTTC.

This clone was seen just once. This chain connects TRBV5-4 to TRBJ2-2, with TRBD1 identical over 9 bases. The CDR3 loop spans 15 amino acids. Trimming removed 4 bases from V and 5 bases from J; junction bases left unmatched: 6. The V gene's germline CDR1 is SGHNT and CDR2 YYREEE (reference sequence). The CDR3 protein is CASSHTGGRTGELFF. The CDR3 DNA sequence: TGTGCCAGCAGCCATACAGGGGGCAGGACCGGGGAGCTGTTTTTT.

The chain links TRBV3-1 (or the pseudogene TRBV3-2) to TRBJ2-5; no reliable D call. Trimming cost V 0 bases and J 5 bases, with 13 bases left between them. CDR3 length: 15 amino acids. CDR1 is LGHDT and CDR2 is YNNKEL in the germline V gene (reference sequence). CDR3 bases: TGTGCCAGCAGCCAAGATACAGTGGGCCCCGAGACCCAGTACTTC. This codes for CASSQDTVGPETQYF.

This chain links TRBV22-1 with TRBJ1-4; TRBD1, the table's D call, lacks a check against the DNA. TRBV22-1 is assigned pseudogene status. This CDR3 is built from 17 residues. The CDR3 coding sequence is TGTCCTGGGAGAACCTCAGTAGGGGGCGGACCTAATGAAAAACTGTTTTTT. This gives the protein CPGRTSVGGGPNEKLFF.

V is TRBV19 and J is TRBJ1-1, with D maybe TRBD1 (6 bases). The CDR3 contains 14 residues. Trimming left V 6 bases short and J 1 base short, with 12 bases between. The germline CDR1 and CDR2 sequences are LNHDA and SQIVND (reference sequence). The chain's CDR3 is CASSPGGPNTEAFF. The CDR3 DNA is TGTGCCAGTAGCCCCGGGGGGCCGAACACTGAAGCTTTCTTT.

This chain joins TRBV6-1 and TRBJ1-4; TRBD1 aligns across 8 bases. Looked up from germline, CDR1 is MNHNS and CDR2 is SASEGT. This CDR3 has 15 residues. With V trimmed by 3 bases and J by 6 bases, 6 bases remained unmatched. This CDR3 reads CASSDTGTGDEKLFF. DNA of the CDR3: TGTGCCAGCAGTGATACCGGGACAGGAGATGAAAAACTGTTTTTT.

The rearrangement joins TRBV3-1 (or the pseudogene TRBV3-2) to TRBJ2-4, with TRBD1 as a possible D gene (7 bases). CDR1 LGHDT and CDR2 YNNKEL come from the germline V gene (reference sequence). The CDR3 loop spans 16 amino acids. With 4 bases removed from V and 0 bases from J, the gap between germline ends came to 13 bases. CDR3 in DNA: TGTGCCAGCAGCCGGGGGGACAGTTTAGCCAAAAACATTCAGTACTTC. Translation gives CASSRGDSLAKNIQYF.

The chain is built from TRBV5-1 and TRBJ2-1, with D possibly being TRBD1 (6 bases). The CDR3 consists of 16 residues. Per the germline V gene, CDR1 is SGHRS and CDR2 is YFSETQ. The V and J ends lost 0 bases and 8 bases respectively, with 18 bases between them. The CDR3 coding sequence is TGCGCCAGCAGCTTGGTGGGTTCAGGGGCAAGGGATGAGCAGTTCTTC. It is translated as CASSLVGSGARDEQFF.

V and J are TRBV25-1 and TRBJ2-5, with 8 bases fitting TRBD2. Germline V gives CDR1 MGHDK, CDR2 SYGVNS. The CDR3 runs to 15 residues. Trimming took 4 bases from V and 3 from J; bases not matched to a gene: 7. CDR3 sequence reads: CASSVRGRGEETQYF. As DNA, the CDR3 is TGTGCCAGCAGTGTACGAGGGCGGGGGGAAGAGACCCAGTACTTC.

The V gene is TRBV3-1 (or the pseudogene TRBV3-2), the J gene TRBJ1-1, with 8 bases identical to TRBD1. From germline, CDR1 is LGHDT and CDR2 YNNKEL (reference sequence). The CDR3 totals 15 residues. The ends lost 4 bases at V and 11 bases at J; junction bases unmatched: 15. The CDR3 sequence is CASSRPNTGGGEAFF. The CDR3 bases are TGTGCCAGCAGCCGCCCTAATACAGGGGGAGGTGAGGCTTTCTTT.

The V call is TRBV7-9, the J call TRBJ1-1, with 7 bases aligning to TRBD1. CDR1 is SEHNR, CDR2 FQNEAQ, per germline (reference sequence). CDR3 length equals 16 residues. J gave up 2 bases and V 5 bases, and 11 bases lay outside the gene matches. Written as DNA, the CDR3 is TGTGCCAGCAGCCCTGACAGGGTGGGGATTAACACTGAAGCTTTCTTT. Its translation: CASSPDRVGINTEAFF.

This sequence joins TRBV6-4 and TRBJ1-1, with D tentatively TRBD1 (6 bases). CDR3 length: 14 residues. CDR1 MRHNA and CDR2 SNTAGT come from the germline V gene. Trimming cost V 5 bases and J 7 bases, with 17 bases left between them. The CDR3 loop reads CASSKFSSDSEAFF. The CDR3, as DNA: TGTGCCAGCAGTAAATTCAGCTCGGACAGTGAAGCTTTCTTT.

The chain uses TRBV4-2 and TRBJ1-1; tentative D call: TRBD1 (5 bases). Germline assignment: CDR1 LGHNA and CDR2 YNFKEQ. CDR3 size: 15 residues. The germline V and J ends were trimmed by 0 bases and 0 bases, with 8 bases remaining between them. The CDR3 loop reads CASSQDGGMNTEAFF. In DNA, the CDR3 is TGTGCCAGCAGCCAAGACGGGGGGATGAACACTGAAGCTTTCTTT.

This clone has just a few counts. The chain has TRBV6-5 and TRBJ1-6; 7 bases align to TRBD1. Germline CDR1 and CDR2: MNHEY and SVGAGI. After removal of 3 bases from V and 7 bases from J, the junction contained 6 bases not matched to a gene. The CDR3 has 15 residues. The CDR3 loop is CASSYDGRGNSPLHF. CDR3 nucleotides: TGTGCCAGCAGTTATGATGGCAGGGGGAATTCACCCCTCCACTTT.

This clone was counted once. This chain uses TRBV10-3 with TRBJ2-7; 8 bases map to TRBD1. The CDR3 spans 15 residues. After removal of 6 bases from V and 4 bases from J, the junction contained 11 bases not matched to a gene. Germline CDR1 ENHRY, CDR2 SYGVKD. In nucleotides, the CDR3 is TGTGCCATCAGCGAGAAACCAGGGGGCGGGTACGAGCAGTACTTC. This gives the protein CAISEKPGGGYEQYF.

This clone was seen once. The chain recombines TRBV10-3 with TRBJ2-1; D perhaps matches TRBD2 (7 bases). The CDR3 consists of 12 residues. The V end lost 6 bases, the J end lost 12 bases, and 15 bases lay between the germline ends. Germline V gene sequence: CDR1 ENHRY, CDR2 SYGVKD. The CDR3 DNA is TGTGCCATCAGCCGGGGGGCCGAAGTGCAGTTCTTC. Translating it yields CAISRGAEVQFF.

The CDR3 coding sequence is TGCGCCAGCAGCTTAGGCAGGCTTGATTCACCCCTCCACTTT. The encoded protein is CASSLGRLDSPLHF. V and J are TRBV5-1 and TRBJ1-6; D ambiguous. The CDR3 is 14 residues long. CDR1 SGHRS and CDR2 YFSETQ come from the germline V gene. With 2 bases removed from V and 8 bases from J, the gap between germline ends came to 11 bases.